These 15 T cell receptor beta chains were sequenced from one sample in a study of Tregs in tolerant kidney transplant recipients (dated by TCRdb to about 2019). The transplants used related donors along with nonmyeloablative bone marrow transplantation, and in the human trials mixed chimerism was transient. The protocol used for the library was the immunoSEQ multiplex PCR assay. Sourced from immuneACCESS, this table was stored by TCRdb with only in-frame sequences that have V and J called. A share of the clones is absent; for the studies checked, an unresolved V gene accounts for under half, and the remainder has no known explanation. This sample is represented by about 50,000 clones; approximately 89% of them were singletons. The biggest ten clones account for about 16% of the sample. The starting material was CD8+ T cells from blood (PBMCs), obtained 12 months after the transplant. These receptors came from a human patient who received a combined kidney and bone marrow transplant. After a transplant, the donor of the graft may account for some T cells.

This chain joins TRBV7-5 and TRBJ2-5; TRBD2 is the table's D call and was not checked against the DNA. TRBV7-5 is marked as a pseudogene. CDR3 length equals 12 residues. The CDR3 protein is CGGGNKEETQYF. The CDR3 nucleotides read TGTGGGGGAGGAAACAAAGAAGAGACCCAGTACTTC.

The V gene is TRBV15, the J gene TRBJ2-7, with a tentative D call TRBD1 (5 bases). Germline CDR1 and CDR2: LNHNV and YYDKDF (reference sequence). This CDR3 contains 13 residues. Trimming took off 5 bases at V and 3 bases at J, with 11 bases between the two ends. The CDR3 loop is CATSPNDSYEQYF. For the CDR3, the DNA is TGTGCCACCAGCCCTAACGACAGCTACGAGCAGTACTTC.

V usage is TRBV9 and J usage is TRBJ1-1; D is uncertain. Germline V gene sequence: CDR1 SGDLS, CDR2 YYNGEE. The CDR3 loop spans 13 amino acids. Trimming left V 0 bases short and J 4 bases short, with 7 bases between. The CDR3 nucleotides are TGTGCCAGCAGCGTAGGGAGTGGCACTGAAGCTTTCTTT. Residues: CASSVGSGTEAFF.

This sequence joins TRBV18 and TRBJ1-1; possibly TRBD1 for D (5 bases). V lost 5 bases and J 1 base, leaving 11 bases between the germline ends. This CDR3 region has 14 residues. CDR1 is KGHSH, CDR2 LQKENI, per germline. CDR3 region: CASSSPDTNTEAFF. The CDR3 bases are TGTGCCAGCTCATCCCCGGACACGAACACTGAAGCTTTCTTT.

This rearrangement joins TRBV7-9 to TRBJ2-3; 7 positions match TRBD1. The CDR3 extends over 15 amino acids. CDR1 is SEHNR, CDR2 FQNEAQ, per germline (reference sequence). V was pared by 4 bases and J by 3 bases, with 7 bases of the junction left unmatched. CDR3 sequence reads: CASSSGQRGTDTQYF. The CDR3 coding sequence is TGTGCCAGCAGCTCGGGACAGAGGGGAACAGATACGCAGTATTTT.

Points on this clone: One junction end does not reproduce the germline sequence, and a read error may be involved. The gene calls are TRBV5-6 and TRBJ2-3; D possibly corresponds to TRBD1 (6 bases). This CDR3 comprises 16 residues. The germline V gene encodes CDR1 SGHDT and CDR2 YYEEEE. This CDR3 reads CASSPAGSTWTDTQYF. DNA of the CDR3: TGTGCCAGCAGCCCAGCCGGCTCCACTTGGACAGATACGCAGTACTTT.

The chain carries TRBV7-6 and TRBJ2-7; 12 bases fit TRBD2. Germline CDR1 is SGHVS and CDR2 is FNYEAQ. Trimming removed 2 bases from V and 3 bases from J; junction bases left unmatched: 2. This CDR3 has 15 amino acids. CDR3 amino acids: CASSLRTSGDYEQYF. The CDR3 DNA is TGTGCCAGCAGCTTAAGGACTAGCGGGGACTACGAGCAGTACTTC.

The chain is built from TRBV2 and TRBJ1-2; a weak D match, TRBD1 (5 bases). The V gene's germline CDR1 is SNHLY and CDR2 FYNNEI. V was trimmed by 11 bases and J by 2 bases, leaving 18 bases between them. The CDR3 totals 14 residues. The CDR3 loop reads CAAPGPPPNYGYTF. The CDR3 DNA follows: TGTGCCGCCCCAGGGCCCCCCCCAAACTATGGCTACACCTTC.

The chain links TRBV5-4 to TRBJ2-7; 8 bases align to TRBD1. J gave up 4 bases and V 0 bases, and 6 bases lay outside the gene matches. This CDR3 has 15 residues. Germline CDR1 reads SGHNT; CDR2 reads YYREEE (reference sequence). CDR3 sequence reads: CASSLGRGPGYEQYF. The CDR3 DNA reads TGTGCCAGCAGCTTGGGCAGGGGGCCAGGATACGAGCAGTACTTC.

Only a few counts were recorded for this clone. The chain is built from TRBV5-1 and TRBJ1-1, with D uncertain. Trimming left V 3 bases short and J 2 bases short, with 20 bases between. Germline CDR1 SGHRS, CDR2 YFSETQ. This CDR3 is built from 17 residues. Here the CDR3 DNA reads TGCGCCAGCAGCTCCGTCGGGTCCGAAGGTAGTAACACTGAAGCTTTCTTT. Protein product: CASSSVGSEGSNTEAFF.

The rearrangement uses TRBV4-1 and TRBJ2-3; D possibly corresponds to TRBD2 (5 bases). This CDR3 has 14 amino acids. Germline CDR1 reads MGHRA; CDR2 reads YSYEKL. V lost 1 base and J 0 bases, leaving 5 bases between the germline ends. The CDR3 region is CASSQAGSTDTQYF. CDR3 DNA sequence: TGCGCCAGCAGCCAAGCGGGAAGCACAGATACGCAGTATTTT.

The rearrangement links TRBV19 to TRBJ2-5; the match to TRBD1 covers 9 bases. Germline assignment: CDR1 LNHDA and CDR2 SQIVND (reference sequence). The CDR3 is 15 amino acids. With 8 bases clipped from V and 4 bases from J, the junction kept 11 bases outside the gene matches. CDR3 nucleotides: TGTGCCAGTTCACGGGACAGGGAGGGGGCAGAGACCCAGTACTTC. Amino acids: CASSRDREGAETQYF.

The V gene is TRBV7-9, the J gene TRBJ2-6; D is undetermined. The CDR3 is 12 amino acids. The germline gives CDR1 SEHNR, CDR2 FQNEAQ (reference sequence). The CDR3 DNA follows: TGTGCTGGAGCCTCTGGGGCCAACGTCCTGACTTTC. It codes for CAGASGANVLTF.

The rearrangement uses TRBV7-9 and TRBJ2-2; TRBD1 agrees at 9 bases. CDR1 SEHNR and CDR2 FQNEAQ come from the germline V gene (reference sequence). J was trimmed by 3 bases and V by 6 bases; bases with no gene match: 8. This CDR3 has 16 residues. In DNA, the CDR3 is TGTGCCAGCAGGCCCCGGGACAGGGCCGACACCGGGGAGCTGTTTTTT. Protein sequence: CASRPRDRADTGELFF.

V is TRBV6-5 and J is TRBJ2-5; perhaps TRBD2 as D (6 bases). The CDR3 loop spans 14 amino acids. The germline CDR1 and CDR2 sequences are MNHEY and SVGAGI. The V gene lost 7 bases and the J gene lost 3 bases, with 15 bases spanning the gap. The CDR3 region is CASTPTGGKETQYF. CDR3 coding DNA: TGTGCCAGCACTCCGACCGGGGGAAAAGAGACCCAGTACTTC.